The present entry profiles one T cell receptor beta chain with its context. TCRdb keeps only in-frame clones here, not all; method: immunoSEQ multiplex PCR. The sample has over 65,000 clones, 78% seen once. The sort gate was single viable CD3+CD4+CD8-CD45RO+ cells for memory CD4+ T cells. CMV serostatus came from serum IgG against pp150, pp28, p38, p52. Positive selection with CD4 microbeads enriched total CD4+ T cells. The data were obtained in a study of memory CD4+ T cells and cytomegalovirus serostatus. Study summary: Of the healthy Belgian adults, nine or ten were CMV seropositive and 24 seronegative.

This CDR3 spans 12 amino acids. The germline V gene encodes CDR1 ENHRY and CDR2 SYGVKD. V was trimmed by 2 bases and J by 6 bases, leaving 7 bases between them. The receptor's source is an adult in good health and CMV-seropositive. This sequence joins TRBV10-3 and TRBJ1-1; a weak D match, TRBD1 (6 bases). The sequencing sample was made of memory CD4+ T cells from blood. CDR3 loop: CAISERTAEAFF. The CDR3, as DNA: TGTGCCATCAGTGAGAGGACAGCTGAAGCTTTCTTT.